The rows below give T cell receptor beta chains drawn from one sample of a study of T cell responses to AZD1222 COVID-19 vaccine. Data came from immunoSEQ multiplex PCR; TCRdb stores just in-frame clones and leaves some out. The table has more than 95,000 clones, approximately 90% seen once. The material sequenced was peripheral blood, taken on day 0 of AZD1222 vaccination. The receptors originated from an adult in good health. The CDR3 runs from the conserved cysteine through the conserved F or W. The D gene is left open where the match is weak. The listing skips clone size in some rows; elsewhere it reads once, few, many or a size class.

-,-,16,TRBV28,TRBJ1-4,TGTGCCAGCAGCCAGTTCCCCGCGACAGGTCGAGAAAAACTGTTTTTT,CASSQFPATGREKLFF
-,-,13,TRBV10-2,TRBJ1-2,TGCGCCAGCAGAGATACTGGTAACTATGGCTACACCTTC,CASRDTGNYGYTF
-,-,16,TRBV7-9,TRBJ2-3,TGTGCCAGCAGCTCCCCGGGGATCCCACAAGGGGATACGCAGTATTTT,CASSSPGIPQGDTQYF
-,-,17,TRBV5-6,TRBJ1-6,TGTGCCAGCAGCTTAAGTGTGACATACTCCTATAATTCACCCCTCCACTTT,CASSLSVTYSYNSPLHF
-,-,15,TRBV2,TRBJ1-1,TGTGCCAGCAGTGAAACATCAGGGACGTATTTCGAAGCTTTCTTT,CASSETSGTYFEAFF
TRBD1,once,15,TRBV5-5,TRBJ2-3,TGTGCCAGCAGCTTGACGTACAGGGGCGCAGATACGCAGTATTTT,CASSLTYRGADTQYF
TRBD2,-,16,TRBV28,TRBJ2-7,TGTGCCAGCAGTTATAGTTTTGGGACTAGCAGCTACGAGCAGTACTTC,CASSYSFGTSSYEQYF
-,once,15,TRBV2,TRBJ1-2,TGTGCCAGCAGAGCTTGGGCAGAGGGAAGCTATGGCTACACCTTC,CASRAWAEGSYGYTF
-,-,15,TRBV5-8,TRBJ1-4,TGTGCCAGCAGCCACTCCGGAACCCGGGGGGAAAAACTGTTTTTT,CASSHSGTRGEKLFF
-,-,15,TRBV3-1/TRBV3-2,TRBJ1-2,TGTGCCAGCAGCCAAGAAGCCAGGTCTGACTATGGCTACACCTTC,CASSQEARSDYGYTF
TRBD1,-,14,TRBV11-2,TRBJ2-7,TGTGCCAGCAGCTTGGACAGGCACTCCTACGAGCAGTACTTC,CASSLDRHSYEQYF
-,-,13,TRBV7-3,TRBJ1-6,TGTGCCAGCAGCTTAACTAGGGAATCACCCCTCCACTTT,CASSLTRESPLHF
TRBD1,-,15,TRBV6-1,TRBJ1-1,TGTGCCAGCAGTGAACCGGGACAGGTGGTCGCTGAAGCTTTCTTT,CASSEPGQVVAEAFF
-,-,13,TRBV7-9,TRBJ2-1,TGTGCCAGCAGCGTCCGGGGCCTAAATGAGCAGTTCTTC,CASSVRGLNEQFF
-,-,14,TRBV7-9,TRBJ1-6,TGTGCCAGCAGCCTAAGACGGATTAATTCACCCCTCCACTTT,CASSLRRINSPLHF
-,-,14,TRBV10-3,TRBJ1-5,TGTGCCATCGGCCCAAGCGGGGGGGCCCAGCCCCAGCATTTT,CAIGPSGGAQPQHF
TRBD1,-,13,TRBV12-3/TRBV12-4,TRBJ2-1,TGTGCCAGTTCGACAGGGAGTATCAATGAGCAGTTCTTC,CASSTGSINEQFF
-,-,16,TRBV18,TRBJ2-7,TGTGCCAGCTCGCCAGGGACTTCGACGAGCCCCTACGAGCAGTACTTC,CASSPGTSTSPYEQYF
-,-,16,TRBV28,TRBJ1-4,TGTGCCAGCAGCCGAGACAGCCTTTCAACTAATGAAAAACTGTTTTTT,CASSRDSLSTNEKLFF
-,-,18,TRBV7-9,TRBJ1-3,TGTGCCAGCAGCTTTTTATGGACGAGGCGTCAGCATGGAAACACCATATATTTT,CASSFLWTRRQHGNTIYF
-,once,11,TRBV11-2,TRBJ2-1,TGTGCCAGCAGGACCGAATATGAGCAGTTCTTC,CASRTEYEQFF
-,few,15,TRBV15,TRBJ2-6,TGTGCCACCAGGCATAGTTCTACTGGGGCCAACGTCCTGACTTTC,CATRHSSTGANVLTF
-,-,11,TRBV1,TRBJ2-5,TGCACCAGCAGCCTTCGCGAGACCCAGTACTTC,CTSSLRETQYF
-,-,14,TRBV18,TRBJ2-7,TGTGCCAGCTCACCAGGTACAGACTCCTACGAGCAGTACTTC,CASSPGTDSYEQYF
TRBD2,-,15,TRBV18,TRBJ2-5,TGTGCCAGCTCACGACTAGCGGGAGGGCAAGAGACCCAGTACTTC,CASSRLAGGQETQYF
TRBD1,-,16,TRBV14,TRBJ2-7,TGTGCCAGCAGCCAAACCGCCGGGACAGGGATTGACGAGCAGTACTTC,CASSQTAGTGIDEQYF
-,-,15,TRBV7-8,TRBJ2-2,TGTGCCAGCAGCTTAGTCAGGTTGGACACCGGGGAGCTGTTTTTT,CASSLVRLDTGELFF
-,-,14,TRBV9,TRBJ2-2,TGTGCCAGCAGCGATGGACTCTATACCGGGGAGCTGTTTTTT,CASSDGLYTGELFF
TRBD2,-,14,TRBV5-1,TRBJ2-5,TGCGCCAGCAGCTTGTCGACTAGCAGAGAGACCCAGTACTTC,CASSLSTSRETQYF
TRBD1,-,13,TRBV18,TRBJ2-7,TGTGCCAGCTCGGCCGGGACAGGGAGTGAGCAGTACTTC,CASSAGTGSEQYF
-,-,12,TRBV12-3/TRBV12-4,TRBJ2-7,TGTGCCAGCAGTTTTGGTAGCTACGAGCAGTACTTC,CASSFGSYEQYF
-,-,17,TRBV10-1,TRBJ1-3,TGCGCCAGCAGTGATTCCATAGGTCGCGATTCTGGAAACACCATATATTTT,CASSDSIGRDSGNTIYF
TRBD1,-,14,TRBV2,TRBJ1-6,TGTGCCAGCAGAGGAGACAGGGGTGCATCACCCCTCCACTTT,CASRGDRGASPLHF
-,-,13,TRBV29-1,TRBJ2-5,TGCAGCGTTGATACATCCACCCAAGAGACCCAGTACTTC,CSVDTSTQETQYF
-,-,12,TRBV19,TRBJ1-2,TGTGCCAGTAGTATTGGAGTCGAGGGCTACACCTTC,CASSIGVEGYTF
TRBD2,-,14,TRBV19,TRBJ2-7,TGTGCCAGTTCCCCGGGAGGAAAATCCTACGAGCAGTACTTC,CASSPGGKSYEQYF
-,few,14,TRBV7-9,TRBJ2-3,TGTGCCAGCAGCTTAGCGTCGCGCGCGGATACGCAGTATTTT,CASSLASRADTQYF
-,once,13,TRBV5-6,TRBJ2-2,TGTGCCAGCAGCCCGAGCCAAAGTGGGGAGCTGTTTTTT,CASSPSQSGELFF
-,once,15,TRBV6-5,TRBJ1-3,TGTGCCAGCAGTTACCGTTGGAGCTCTGGAAACACCATATATTTT,CASSYRWSSGNTIYF
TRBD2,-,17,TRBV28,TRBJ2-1,TGTGCCAGCAGTTTATTTTTCGGCGGGGGTAGTTCTAGCGAGCAGTTCTTC,CASSLFFGGGSSSEQFF
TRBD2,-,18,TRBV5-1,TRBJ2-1,TGCGCCAGCAGCTTTGCGGGTTCTAGCGGGGGGTCCTACAATGAGCAGTTCTTC,CASSFAGSSGGSYNEQFF
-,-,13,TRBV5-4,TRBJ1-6,TGTGCCAGCAGCTTGGATCTTAATTCACCCCTCCACTTT,CASSLDLNSPLHF
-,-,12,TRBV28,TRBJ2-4,TGTGCCAGCAGTCCCGGAGTAGACATTCAGTACTTC,CASSPGVDIQYF
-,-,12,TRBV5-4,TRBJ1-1,TGTGCCAGCAGCGGGAGGAACACTGAAGCTTTCTTT,CASSGRNTEAFF
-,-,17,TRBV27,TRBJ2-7,TGTGCCAGCAGTTTACGGTTTAGGGCAGGGAGCTCCTACGAGCAGTACTTC,CASSLRFRAGSSYEQYF
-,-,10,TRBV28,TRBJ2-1,TGTGCCAGCAGTTTAAATGAGCAGTTCTTC,CASSLNEQFF
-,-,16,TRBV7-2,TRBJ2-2,TGTGCCAGCAGCCTTTCTGGACAGACGAACACCGGGGAGCTGTTTTTT,CASSLSGQTNTGELFF
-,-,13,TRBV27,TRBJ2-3,TGTGCCAGCAGTACCGCTGGCACAGATACGCAGTATTTT,CASSTAGTDTQYF
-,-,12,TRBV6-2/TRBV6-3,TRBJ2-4,TGTGCCAGCAGTTACTTTTCGGGCATTCAGTACTTC,CASSYFSGIQYF
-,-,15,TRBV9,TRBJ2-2,TGTGCCAGCAGCTTTCGGGACCCCGAAACCGGGGAGCTGTTTTTT,CASSFRDPETGELFF
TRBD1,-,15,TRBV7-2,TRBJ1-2,TGTGCCAGCAGCTCTCGGGACAGGGGATGGAATGGCTACACCTTC,CASSSRDRGWNGYTF
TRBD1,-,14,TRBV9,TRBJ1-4,TGTGCCAGCAGCGTAACAGGGGATGGGGAAAAACTGTTTTTT,CASSVTGDGEKLFF
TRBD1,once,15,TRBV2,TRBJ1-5,TGTGCCAGCACCCAGGACAGGAATAGCAATCAGCCCCAGCATTTT,CASTQDRNSNQPQHF
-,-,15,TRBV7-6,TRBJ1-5,TGTGCCAGCAGCTTAGCGCACACAGACAATCAGCCCCAGCATTTT,CASSLAHTDNQPQHF
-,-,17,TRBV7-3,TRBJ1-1,TGTGCCAGCAGCTTACCTATACAGCCCCCCAAGAACACTGAAGCTTTCTTT,CASSLPIQPPKNTEAFF
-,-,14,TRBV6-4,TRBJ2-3,TGTGCCAGCAGCCTTAGCGACGGCACAGATACGCAGTATTTT,CASSLSDGTDTQYF
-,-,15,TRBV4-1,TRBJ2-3,TGCGCCAGCACCATCGACTCCCTTGGCACAGATACGCAGTATTTT,CASTIDSLGTDTQYF
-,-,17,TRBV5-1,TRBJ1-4,TGCGCCAGCAGCTCACGGAGGGGCGAAGGGACTAATGAAAAACTGTTTTTT,CASSSRRGEGTNEKLFF